This TCR beta chain was identified in a study of T cells in Graves' hyperthyroidism and ophthalmopathy. In germline, CDR1 is SGHRS, CDR2 YFSETQ. V lost 0 bases to trimming and J lost 0 bases, with 18 bases between them. This CDR3 is built from 18 residues. The sample holds many counts of this clonotype. Amplification of TCR beta CDR3 regions used RNA as the template. A set of HTBI primers served as the primers for a first-round RT-PCR of the TCR CDR3. Via MiXCR, TCRdb re-called the multiplex PCR reads, giving one row per CDR3 protein. In the table there are hundreds of thousands of distinct CDR3 sequences, under 20% of which are singletons.

The sequence was collected from a woman aged 45-65 years with Graves' hyperthyroidism that later progressed to Graves' ophthalmopathy. Sequencing input: blood. The chain has TRBV5-1 and TRBJ1-2; the D gene is possibly TRBD1 (6 bases). CDR3 sequence (DNA): TGCGCCAGCAGCTTGGCCTGGCAGGGGCGAGTGACTAACTATGGCTACACCTTC. Translated: CASSLAWQGRVTNYGYTF.